The 28 T cell receptor beta chains below come from one sample, sequenced in a study of shared clonotypes between healthy human individuals. Assay used: immunoSEQ multiplex PCR; TCRdb lists only in-frame clones, some missing. The table lists about 490,000 clones, roughly 85% of them singletons, with roughly 12% in the top ten. Sample: PBMCs. The receptor set was obtained from a woman between 35 and 50 years old in good health. Some clones in this sample may be carry-over from other donors' samples.

V usage is TRBV7-9 and J usage is TRBJ1-2, with 7 positions matching TRBD1. CDR1 is SEHNR, CDR2 FQNEAQ, per germline (reference sequence). This CDR3 has 13 amino acids. Trimming at V came to 4 bases and at J to 4 bases, leaving 3 bases not matched to a gene. CDR3 nucleotides: TGTGCCAGCAGCTCACGGACAGGCTATGGCTACACCTTC. Its translation is CASSSRTGYGYTF.

The V call is TRBV7-2, the J call TRBJ2-1, with 10 bases identical to TRBD2. The germline V gene encodes CDR1 SGHTA and CDR2 FQGNSA. The CDR3 spans 15 residues. V lost 5 bases and J lost 10; bases outside the gene matches: 11. In DNA, the CDR3 is TGTGCCAGCAGCGTAGGGCTAGCGGGAGATGGAGAGCAGTTCTTC. It codes for CASSVGLAGDGEQFF.

The rearrangement joins TRBV6-1 to TRBJ2-7, with a possible D match to TRBD1 (5 bases). This CDR3 region has 15 residues. Germline V CDR1 and CDR2: MNHNS, SASEGT. V was cut by 4 bases and J by 0 bases, with 13 bases left in between. The CDR3, as DNA: TGTGCCAGCAGTGTGGGAATAGGGGACTCCTACGAGCAGTACTTC. Translated: CASSVGIGDSYEQYF.

This clone was counted once. This chain links TRBV10-3 with TRBJ2-3; perhaps TRBD1 as D (5 bases). Germline lookup yields CDR1 ENHRY and CDR2 SYGVKD. The length of the CDR3 is 15 residues. V lost 6 bases and J 0 bases, leaving 13 bases between the germline ends. The CDR3 protein is CAIRDLGVSTDTQYF. CDR3 DNA sequence: TGTGCCATCAGAGACCTAGGGGTTAGCACAGATACGCAGTATTTT.

This chain joins TRBV7-8 and TRBJ2-7, with D perhaps matching TRBD1 (6 bases). This CDR3 comprises 15 residues. V lost 5 bases and J lost 2, with 16 bases in between. In germline, CDR1 is SGHVS, CDR2 FQNEAQ. The chain's CDR3 is CASSALQGPAYEQYF. The CDR3 bases are TGTGCCAGCAGCGCGTTACAGGGTCCGGCCTACGAGCAGTACTTC.

The chain carries TRBV7-9 and TRBJ1-5; D may be TRBD1 (5 bases). CDR1 is SEHNR, CDR2 FQNEAQ, per germline (reference sequence). The CDR3 length is 12 residues. V was clipped by 6 bases and J by 11 bases, with 14 bases between them. CDR3: CASSLEGWAQHF. As DNA, the CDR3 is TGTGCCAGCAGTTTGGAGGGGTGGGCCCAGCATTTT.

The rearrangement joins TRBV27 to TRBJ2-1; 14 bases are shared with TRBD2. CDR3 length equals 16 residues. Per germline, CDR1 MNHEY and CDR2 SMNVEV (reference sequence). Trimming at V came to 2 bases and at J to 9 bases, leaving 6 bases not matched to a gene. CDR3 DNA: TGTGCCAGCAGTTTAAGGGTGGGGACTAGCGGGAGTGAGCAGTTCTTC. Protein sequence: CASSLRVGTSGSEQFF.

This clone was detected only a few times. The rearrangement links TRBV14 to TRBJ2-1; 7 bases align to TRBD2. CDR1 SGHDN and CDR2 FVKESK come from the germline V gene. V shed 1 base, J shed 2 bases, and the junction held 5 bases outside the gene matches. CDR3 size: 16 residues. The CDR3 spells CASSQVWLAAYNEQFF. CDR3 DNA sequence: TGTGCCAGCAGCCAAGTGTGGCTAGCGGCCTACAATGAGCAGTTCTTC.

This clone was counted only a few times. This chain connects TRBV10-3 to TRBJ2-6; no clear D. Germline CDR1 and CDR2: ENHRY and SYGVKD. V was cut by 7 bases and J by 0 bases, with 7 bases left in between. This CDR3 contains 14 residues. The DNA of the CDR3 is TGTGCCATCACCGGCAACTCTGGGGCCAACGTCCTGACTTTC. It codes for CAITGNSGANVLTF.

The rearrangement joins TRBV18 to TRBJ1-1; D call uncertain. Germline CDR1 and CDR2: KGHSH and LQKENI. The CDR3 covers 13 residues. V was trimmed by 1 base and J by 3 bases, leaving 6 bases between them. This CDR3 reads CASSPRRHTEAFF. In DNA, the CDR3 is TGTGCCAGCTCACCACGACGCCACACTGAAGCTTTCTTT.

The chain is built from TRBV19 and TRBJ1-3; D is uncertain. The CDR3 is made up of 12 amino acids. Looked up from germline, CDR1 is LNHDA and CDR2 is SQIVND (reference sequence). Trimming removed 10 bases at V and 1 base at J, with 8 bases between. The CDR3 is CATPGSGNTIYF. The CDR3 DNA reads as TGTGCCACCCCGGGGTCTGGAAACACCATATATTTT.

The rearrangement joins TRBV18 to TRBJ2-2, with TRBD2 identical over 14 bases. The length of the CDR3 is 18 residues. The germline CDR1 and CDR2 sequences are KGHSH and LQKENI. The junction had 5 bases not matched to a gene; V was cut back by 2 bases and J by 3 bases. The CDR3 loop reads CASSPRAGLAGDTGELFF. Here the CDR3 DNA reads TGTGCCAGCTCACCAAGGGCGGGACTAGCGGGAGACACCGGGGAGCTGTTTTTT.

This rearrangement joins TRBV29-1 to TRBJ2-7; 10 bases line up with TRBD2. CDR3 length: 14 amino acids. Germline V CDR1 and CDR2: SQVTM, ANQGSEA. Trimming cost V 6 bases and J 6 bases; bases outside gene matches: 11. The DNA of the CDR3 is TGCAGCGTGGGACCTAGCGGGAGCTCAACCGAGCAGTACTTC. It codes for CSVGPSGSSTEQYF.

The count of this clone is one. The J gene is TRBJ2-1, the V gene TRBV27; unclear D gene. Germline values: CDR1 MNHEY, CDR2 SMNVEV (reference sequence). The CDR3 length is 13 residues. V was shortened by 3 bases and J by 7 bases, with 10 bases between the two germline ends. The CDR3: CASSFSKVNEQFF. DNA for the CDR3: TGTGCCAGCAGTTTTTCGAAAGTTAATGAGCAGTTCTTC.

Concerning this clone: Compared with germline, one end of the junction differs, possibly owing to a read error. The rearrangement uses TRBV30 and TRBJ1-2; D unclear. CDR1 is GTSNPN and CDR2 is SVGIG in the germline V gene (reference sequence). CDR3 length equals 11 residues. DNA of the CDR3: TGTGCCTGGAGTGTACTGGGTCTTTTGGCCTTC. Its protein is CAWSVLGLLAF.

The genes are TRBV6-6 and TRBJ2-5; 9 bases map to TRBD2. The CDR3 runs to 14 residues. CDR1 is MNHNY and CDR2 is SVGAGI in the germline V gene (reference sequence). V was clipped by 5 bases and J by 2 bases; unmatched bases: 3. This CDR3 reads CASSPTSGQETQYF. In DNA form, the CDR3 reads TGTGCCAGCAGTCCTACTAGCGGGCAAGAGACCCAGTACTTC.

The rearrangement links TRBV15 to TRBJ2-5; the match to TRBD2 covers 9 bases. J lost 4 bases, V lost 0 bases, and 3 bases had no gene match. The germline gives CDR1 LNHNV, CDR2 YYDKDF (reference sequence). This CDR3 is built from 15 residues. CDR3 residues: CATSRDSGRGETQYF. The CDR3 nucleotides are TGTGCCACCAGCAGAGATAGCGGGAGAGGAGAGACCCAGTACTTC.

This chain joins TRBV6-5 and TRBJ2-7; the D gene is possibly TRBD1 (6 bases). CDR1 and CDR2 from the germline V gene are MNHEY and SVGAGI. This CDR3 region has 15 residues. V lost 2 bases, J lost 0 bases, and 11 bases lay in between. The CDR3 sequence: CASSYTTGNSYEQYF. CDR3 bases: TGTGCCAGCAGTTACACCACAGGGAACTCCTACGAGCAGTACTTC.

The chain carries TRBV10-3 and TRBJ2-3; D possibly uses TRBD1 or TRBD2 (5 bases each). This CDR3 region has 12 residues. Trimming cost V 6 bases and J 1 base, with 5 bases left between them. Germline V gives CDR1 ENHRY, CDR2 SYGVKD. The CDR3 coding sequence is TGTGCCATCAGGGGGGGCACAGATACGCAGTATTTT. Translating gives CAIRGGTDTQYF.

The V call is TRBV7-2, the J call TRBJ1-1; 8 bases agree with TRBD1. V shed 3 bases and J 1 base; nucleotides not matched to a gene: 1. Germline assignment: CDR1 SGHTA and CDR2 FQGNSA. The CDR3 runs to 14 residues. CDR3 loop: CASSLDRANTEAFF. The CDR3 DNA reads TGTGCCAGCAGCTTGGACAGGGCGAACACTGAAGCTTTCTTT.

The V call is TRBV5-1, the J call TRBJ1-1; D gene ambiguous. V was trimmed by 7 bases and J by 0 bases, leaving 10 bases between them. The germline gives CDR1 SGHRS, CDR2 YFSETQ. The CDR3 covers 13 residues. The CDR3 is CASREGMNTEAFF. DNA of the CDR3: TGCGCCAGCCGAGAGGGAATGAACACTGAAGCTTTCTTT.

The V gene is TRBV18, the J gene TRBJ2-1; D gene unclear. In germline, CDR1 is KGHSH, CDR2 LQKENI. This CDR3 contains 15 residues. Trimming removed 1 base from V and 10 bases from J, with 17 bases in between. The DNA for the CDR3 is TGTGCCAGCTCACCACTGGCCGTGGATGTCGGAGAGCAGTTCTTC. This sequence encodes CASSPLAVDVGEQFF.

About this clone itself: The sample has other DNA sequences that encode this CDR3 too. This chain joins TRBV18 and TRBJ1-1; D is unclear. The ends were cut back, 0 bases at V and 8 bases at J, with 7 bases in the middle. From germline, CDR1 is KGHSH and CDR2 LQKENI. This CDR3 is 12 amino acids long. CDR3 protein: CASSPPSREAFF. Written as DNA, the CDR3 is TGTGCCAGCTCACCACCATCTAGGGAAGCTTTCTTT. Combining the CDR3 with reference TRBV18 and TRBJ1-1 gives the whole variable domain NAGVMQNPRHLVRRRGQEARLRCSPMKGHSHVYWYRQLPEEGLKFMVYLQKENIIDESGMPKERFSAEFPKEGPSILRIQQVVRGDSAAYFCASSPPSREAFFGQGTRLTVV.

The rearrangement joins TRBV6-5 to TRBJ1-5; no firm D call. The CDR3 contains 14 residues. The germline V and J ends were trimmed by 0 bases and 2 bases, with 5 bases remaining between them. Looked up from germline, CDR1 is MNHEY and CDR2 is SVGAGI. The CDR3 coding sequence is TGTGCCAGCAGTTACTCGAGTGGCAATCAGCCCCAGCATTTT. Its translation: CASSYSSGNQPQHF.

This sequence joins TRBV2 and TRBJ2-5; D is perhaps TRBD1 (7 bases). From germline, CDR1 is SNHLY and CDR2 FYNNEI. The CDR3 length is 14 residues. Trimming stripped 4 bases from V and 7 bases from J, with 16 bases between. The DNA for the CDR3 is TGTGCCAGCAGTGTTGGAGGGGGCAGGGGGACCCAGTACTTC. This encodes CASSVGGGRGTQYF.

This chain links TRBV7-6 with TRBJ2-5; D ambiguous. The CDR3 has 14 residues. CDR1 and CDR2 (germline): SGHVS, FNYEAQ. V was pared by 2 bases and J by 7 bases, with 14 bases between. DNA of the CDR3: TGTGCCAGCAGCTTAAACAGTCCCGCAAGGACCCAGTACTTC. It is translated as CASSLNSPARTQYF.

The chain joins TRBV28 to TRBJ2-4; no clear D gene. The CDR3 runs 15 residues. Germline V gene sequence: CDR1 MDHEN, CDR2 SYDVKM. V shed 0 bases and J shed 1 base, with 7 bases lying between them. The CDR3 DNA is TGTGCCAGCAGTTTATGGCAGGAGGCCAAAAACATTCAGTACTTC. As protein: CASSLWQEAKNIQYF.

This clone has a handful of counts. J is TRBJ1-3 and V is TRBV6-5; no clear D. The germline CDR1 and CDR2 sequences are MNHEY and SVGAGI. The CDR3 consists of 15 residues. V was trimmed by 6 bases and J by 0 bases, leaving 12 bases between them. CDR3 region: CASRTDGDSGNTIYF. The CDR3, as DNA: TGTGCCAGCAGGACCGACGGGGACTCTGGAAACACCATATATTTT.